The 24 T cell receptor beta chains below all came from one sample that was sequenced in a study of shared clonotypes between healthy human individuals. Profiled with immunoSEQ multiplex PCR; TCRdb holds only in-frame clones, not every one. The sample lists around 550,000 clones; 90% to 96% were seen once. The sample was naive CD4+ T cells sorted from blood. Subset: CD45RA+ positively selected. The receptors were gathered from a woman aged 25 to 45 in good health.

V usage is TRBV6-1 and J usage is TRBJ2-7; 15 bases align to TRBD2. With 1 base clipped from V and 4 bases from J, the junction kept 11 bases outside the gene matches. The CDR3 consists of 19 residues. Germline loops: CDR1 MNHNS, CDR2 SASEGT. CDR3 residues: CASSEDVLGLAGGKYEQYF. In DNA form, the CDR3 reads TGTGCCAGCAGTGAAGATGTCTTGGGACTAGCGGGAGGAAAGTACGAGCAGTACTTC.

The chain has TRBV7-9 and TRBJ2-1; no clear D gene. The CDR3 runs 13 residues. V dropped 0 bases and J dropped 10 bases, with 10 bases sitting between them. The V gene's germline CDR1 is SEHNR and CDR2 FQNEAQ (reference sequence). For the CDR3, the DNA is TGTGCCAGCAGCTTAGCGCGGCCTTCAGAGCAGTTCTTC. The encoded protein is CASSLARPSEQFF. Based on the CDR3 plus reference TRBV7-9 and TRBJ2-1, the full variable domain is DTGVSQNPRHKITKRGQNVTFRCDPISEHNRLYWYRQTLGQGPEFLTYFQNEAQLEKSRLLSDRFSAERPKGSFSTLEIQRTEQGDSAMYLCASSLARPSEQFFGPGTRLTVL.

The chain uses TRBV6-5 and TRBJ1-3; D is unclear. This CDR3 has 13 amino acids. Trimming removed 4 bases at V and 4 bases at J, with 8 bases between. Germline V CDR1 and CDR2: MNHEY, SVGAGI. Here the CDR3 reads CASSSGFGNTIYF. CDR3 DNA: TGTGCCAGCAGTTCGGGGTTCGGAAACACCATATATTTT.

This chain connects TRBV7-8 to TRBJ2-3, with no clear D. Looked up from germline, CDR1 is SGHVS and CDR2 is FQNEAQ. Trimming pared 8 bases from V and 0 bases from J, leaving 15 bases between. This CDR3 spans 15 amino acids. CDR3 coding DNA: TGTGCCAGCCGGGTCTCGCGGTTAAGCACAGATACGCAGTATTTT. It codes for CASRVSRLSTDTQYF.

The gene calls are TRBV2 and TRBJ2-1, with TRBD2 identical over 16 bases. CDR1 is SNHLY and CDR2 is FYNNEI in the germline V gene. Trimming cost V 3 bases and J 9 bases; bases outside gene matches: 20. This CDR3 region has 21 residues. The CDR3, as DNA: TGTGCCAGCAGTGACCCAGGGCGCTGGGGGACTAGCGGGAGGGCCCCTTCTGAGCAGTTCTTC. Amino acid sequence: CASSDPGRWGTSGRAPSEQFF.

The chain carries TRBV6-5 and TRBJ2-5; D is uncertain. The CDR3 consists of 14 residues. V was trimmed by 0 bases and J by 4 bases, leaving 9 bases between them. Germline V gene sequence: CDR1 MNHEY, CDR2 SVGAGI. The chain's CDR3 is CASSYSKRRETQYF. The CDR3 DNA is TGTGCCAGCAGTTACTCGAAACGGAGAGAGACCCAGTACTTC.

V usage is TRBV7-2 and J usage is TRBJ1-1; D not resolved. Trimming removed 5 bases from V and 1 base from J, with 8 bases in between. The CDR3 spans 13 residues. The germline V gene encodes CDR1 SGHTA and CDR2 FQGNSA. The CDR3 sequence: CASSGGRNTEAFF. CDR3 nucleotide sequence: TGTGCCAGCAGCGGTGGCAGGAACACTGAAGCTTTCTTT.

The gene calls are TRBV7-2 and TRBJ1-1; TRBD1 agrees at 7 bases. CDR3 length equals 15 residues. J was trimmed by 6 bases and V by 1 base; bases with no gene match: 8. Per the germline V gene, CDR1 is SGHTA and CDR2 is FQGNSA. The CDR3 DNA follows: TGTGCCAGCAGCTTAGTAAGACAGGGACGATCTGAAGCTTTCTTT. Its translation is CASSLVRQGRSEAFF.

The genes are TRBV28 and TRBJ2-7; no reliable D call. CDR1 and CDR2 from the germline V gene are MDHEN and SYDVKM. Trimming removed 1 base at V and 2 bases at J, with 9 bases between. The CDR3 is 14 amino acids. The chain's CDR3 is CASSLYSETYEQYF. The DNA of the CDR3 is TGTGCCAGCAGTTTATATTCGGAGACCTACGAGCAGTACTTC.

The rearrangement links TRBV19 to TRBJ2-7; 7 nucleotides match TRBD2. After removal of 4 bases from V and 0 bases from J, the junction contained 9 bases not matched to a gene. The CDR3 totals 16 residues. Germline lookup yields CDR1 LNHDA and CDR2 SQIVND (reference sequence). In nucleotides, the CDR3 is TGTGCCAGTAGTAGACGGGCTAGCGGACCCTCCTACGAGCAGTACTTC. It is translated as CASSRRASGPSYEQYF.

Details on this clone: This specimen includes other DNA sequences encoding the same CDR3. The chain carries TRBV5-1 and TRBJ2-7, with 15 bases lining up with TRBD2. The CDR3 has 16 amino acids. Looked up from germline, CDR1 is SGHRS and CDR2 is YFSETQ. V trimming: 3 bases; J trimming: 2 bases; junction bases outside the gene matches: 3. The CDR3 DNA reads as TGCGCCAGCAGCTGGGGACTAGCGGGAGGTACCTACGAGCAGTACTTC. Its translation: CASSWGLAGGTYEQYF.

CDR3 nucleotides: TGTGCCAGCAGCCTAGCCGCGGGAGGGCGGGAGACCCAGTACTTC. This translates into CASSLAAGGRETQYF. The chain has TRBV9 and TRBJ2-5, with TRBD2 matching over 9 bases. This CDR3 has 15 residues. Germline V gene data show CDR1 as SGDLS and CDR2 as YYNGEE. The J segment lost 5 bases and the V segment lost 4 bases, leaving 9 bases of the junction unmatched.

CDR3: CARVGKGRLHEQFF. The DNA for the CDR3 is TGTGCCAGGGTTGGGAAGGGACGACTTCATGAGCAGTTCTTC. The J gene is TRBJ2-1, the V gene TRBV19; D could derive from TRBD1 or TRBD2 (5 bases each). The CDR3 loop spans 14 amino acids. Trimming removed 9 bases at V and 8 bases at J, with 20 bases between. Germline CDR1 and CDR2: LNHDA and SQIVND (reference sequence). The whole variable domain, remainder taken from reference TRBV19 and TRBJ2-1, is DGGITQSPKYLFRKEGQNVTLSCEQNLNHDAMYWYRQDPGQGLRLIYYSQIVNDFQKGDIAEGYSVSREKKESFPLTVTSAQKNPTAFYLCARVGKGRLHEQFFGPGTRLTVL.

The chain has TRBV18 and TRBJ1-1; 9 nucleotides line up with TRBD1. After removal of 4 bases from V and 4 bases from J, the junction contained 4 bases not matched to a gene. Germline V gives CDR1 KGHSH, CDR2 LQKENI. The CDR3 is 14 amino acids. In DNA form, the CDR3 reads TGTGCCAGCTCACGGGACAGGGTCCGCACTGAAGCTTTCTTT. Translated, it gives CASSRDRVRTEAFF.

V usage is TRBV7-3 and J usage is TRBJ2-3; 9 bases map to TRBD2. J was trimmed by 7 bases and V by 1 base; bases with no gene match: 9. The germline gives CDR1 SGHTA, CDR2 FQGTGA. The CDR3 extends over 16 amino acids. This CDR3 is CASSLNPSGIQNTQYF. The CDR3 DNA is TGTGCCAGCAGCTTAAACCCTAGCGGGATTCAAAATACGCAGTATTTT.

The chain links TRBV28 to TRBJ2-7; 8 bases map to TRBD2. This CDR3 has 14 amino acids. Germline CDR1 reads MDHEN; CDR2 reads SYDVKM. J lost 4 bases, V lost 5 bases, and 7 bases had no gene match. This CDR3 reads CASSPTSVIYEQYF. The CDR3 bases are TGTGCCAGCAGTCCGACTAGCGTGATTTACGAGCAGTACTTC. Full variable domain (remainder filled in from reference TRBV28 and TRBJ2-7): DVKVTQSSRYLVKRTGEKVFLECVQDMDHENMFWYRQDPGLGLRLIYFSYDVKMKEKGDIPEGYSVSREKKERFSLILESASTNQTSMYLCASSPTSVIYEQYFGPGTRLTVT.

V usage is TRBV6-1 and J usage is TRBJ2-4; possible D gene TRBD1, 5 bases. V dropped 7 bases and J dropped 6 bases, with 10 bases sitting between them. Germline lookup yields CDR1 MNHNS and CDR2 SASEGT. This CDR3 is 12 amino acids long. CDR3 sequence (DNA): TGTGCCAGCATGGGGCGAATAAACATTCAGTACTTC. Amino acid sequence: CASMGRINIQYF.

The CDR3 region is CASSPGGLQRSDIQYF. The CDR3 DNA reads as TGTGCCAGCAGCCCCGGGGGACTCCAACGGTCGGACATTCAGTACTTC. The chain combines TRBV5-4 with TRBJ2-4, with D maybe TRBD2 (6 bases). The CDR3 has 16 amino acids. The germline gives CDR1 SGHNT, CDR2 YYREEE (reference sequence). V was pared by 4 bases and J by 8 bases, with 22 bases between.

This clone was seen just once. The chain uses TRBV29-1 and TRBJ2-1, with 10 bases lining up with TRBD2. Germline trimming cut 4 bases from V and 9 bases from J; bases unmatched to any gene: 6. CDR3 length equals 13 residues. Germline CDR1 SQVTM, CDR2 ANQGSEA. CDR3 region: CSVVLAGVGEQFF. The CDR3 DNA is TGCAGCGTTGTCCTAGCGGGAGTAGGTGAGCAGTTCTTC.

This clone was seen only once. The rearrangement uses TRBV7-8 and TRBJ2-2, with D perhaps matching TRBD1 or TRBD2 (5 bases each). Trimming pared 7 bases from V and 6 bases from J, leaving 18 bases between. CDR3 size: 15 residues. Per the germline V gene, CDR1 is SGHVS and CDR2 is FQNEAQ. The chain's CDR3 is CASTRTGPEAGELFF. CDR3 DNA: TGTGCCAGCACCCGGACGGGACCGGAGGCCGGGGAGCTGTTTTTT.

The rearrangement uses TRBV28 and TRBJ2-3; TRBD1 matches at 9 bases. Germline CDR1 and CDR2: MDHEN and SYDVKM. After removal of 5 bases from V and 2 bases from J, the junction contained 11 bases not matched to a gene. The CDR3 consists of 17 residues. CDR3 DNA sequence: TGTGCCAGCAGTCTCTCGACAGGGGGGGGATACACAGATACGCAGTATTTT. It is translated as CASSLSTGGGYTDTQYF.

V usage is TRBV5-4 and J usage is TRBJ2-7; 9 bases fit TRBD2. CDR3 size: 16 residues. J was trimmed by 3 bases and V by 0 bases; bases with no gene match: 7. Looked up from germline, CDR1 is SGHNT and CDR2 is YYREEE (reference sequence). CDR3 nucleotide sequence: TGTGCCAGCAGCTTGGCAACTAGCGGGCCAATCTACGAGCAGTACTTC. This gives the protein CASSLATSGPIYEQYF.

Notes on this clone: A junction boundary mismatches the germline segment, possibly from a read error. V and J are TRBV7-6 and TRBJ1-6; 8 bases fit TRBD1. Per germline, CDR1 SGHVS and CDR2 FNYEAQ. The CDR3 spans 17 residues. The CDR3 loop is CASSLAAGDRSNSPLHF. CDR3 DNA: TGTGCCAGCAGCCTAGCAGCCGGGGACAGGTCCAATTCACCCCTCCACTTT.

The V and J genes are TRBV9 and TRBJ2-7, with TRBD1 as a possible D gene (6 bases). CDR1 and CDR2 from the germline V gene are SGDLS and YYNGEE. CDR3 length: 16 amino acids. Between the trimmed V and J ends, which lost 3 bases and 5 bases, there was a span of 21 bases. CDR3 protein: CASSARLGTLEHEQYF. For the CDR3, the DNA is TGTGCCAGCAGCGCCCGGCTTGGGACACTTGAACACGAGCAGTACTTC.